One sample yielded the 13 T cell receptor beta chains listed below, sequenced in a study of T cell repertoires in cytomegalovirus infection. Each CDR3 protein is one row after TCRdb ran MiXCR on the reads. This table has about 20,000 distinct CDR3 sequences, roughly 40% appearing once. Antigens of these TCRs are unknown. This specimen was CD8+ T cells from cultured PBMCs, taken from culture after CMV antigen stimulation. These receptors were collected from a human donor in good health (CMV status not recorded). Some clones in this sample may be carry-over from other donors' samples.

The V gene is TRBV11-2, the J gene TRBJ1-4, with D tentatively TRBD1 (5 bases). The CDR3 consists of 13 residues. The germline V gene encodes CDR1 SGHAT and CDR2 FQNNGV. V lost 3 bases, J lost 6 bases, and 8 bases lay in between. The CDR3 loop reads CASSFETDEKLFF. CDR3 sequence (DNA): TGTGCCAGCAGCTTCGAGACAGATGAAAAACTGTTTTTT. The full variable domain, rest sourced from reference TRBV11-2 and TRBJ1-4, is EAGVAQSPRYKIIEKRQSVAFWCNPISGHATLYWYQQILGQGPKLLIQFQNNGVVDDSQLPKDRFSAERLKGVDSTLKIQPAKLEDSAVYLCASSFETDEKLFFGSGTQLSVL.

This clonotype was observed a single time. The gene calls are TRBV28 and TRBJ1-1; D gene ambiguous. Germline V gives CDR1 MDHEN, CDR2 SYDVKM. The CDR3 sequence is 11 residues long. The ends were cut back, 6 bases at V and 3 bases at J, with 5 bases in the middle. CDR3 sequence: CASRRYTEAFF. CDR3 nucleotide sequence: TGTGCCAGCAGACGCTACACTGAAGCTTTCTTT.

The table lists this clonotype with a few counts. The CDR3 end shows no conserved phenylalanine or tryptophan, and so a read error is likely. It is unclear where the CDR3 begins or ends on the DNA, so no DNA is shown, and the CDR3 is as TCRdb lists it. The chain joins TRBV28 to TRBJ1-1; no DNA check was done on the table's D call, TRBD1. The germline V gene encodes CDR1 MDHEN and CDR2 SYDVKM. A total of 12 residues make up the CDR3, ends included. This CDR3 is CASSLPEGTDTV.

The CDR3 sequence is CASSPRGHSYEQYF. DNA of the CDR3: TGTGCCAGCAGCCCAAGAGGCCATTCCTACGAGCAGTACTTC. The chain recombines TRBV5-6 with TRBJ2-7; D is ambiguous. This CDR3 comprises 14 residues. In germline, CDR1 is SGHDT, CDR2 YYEEEE. The V end was cut by 4 bases, the J end by 1 base, with 12 bases between.

The CDR3 coding sequence is TGCAGCGCTGGGACTTCTGGAAACACCATATATTTT. This encodes CSAGTSGNTIYF. The V call is TRBV29-1, the J call TRBJ1-3; weak D call: TRBD1 (5 bases). Trimming left V 7 bases short and J 1 base short, with 8 bases between. The CDR3 is 12 residues long. From germline, CDR1 is SQVTM and CDR2 ANQGSEA.

This sequence joins TRBV11-3 and TRBJ2-3; D is tentatively TRBD1 or TRBD2 (6 bases each). Germline loops: CDR1 SGHNT, CDR2 YENEEA. CDR3 size: 16 residues. Trimming removed 5 bases at V and 4 bases at J, with 19 bases between. CDR3 in amino acids: CASSLGGQVPADTQYF. The CDR3 DNA follows: TGTGCCAGCAGCCTAGGGGGGCAGGTGCCTGCAGATACGCAGTATTTT. Filled out from reference TRBV11-3 and TRBJ2-3, the complete variable domain reads EAGVVQSPRYKIIEKKQPVAFWCNPISGHNTLYWYLQNLGQGPELLIRYENEEAVDDSQLPKDRFSAERLKGVDSTLKIQPAELGDSAVYLCASSLGGQVPADTQYFGPGTRLTVL.

This sequence joins TRBV28 and TRBJ2-1; no definite D call. V dropped 5 bases and J dropped 0 bases, with 14 bases sitting between them. The CDR3 covers 16 residues. Germline V gene data show CDR1 as MDHEN and CDR2 as SYDVKM. The DNA for the CDR3 is TGTGCCAGCAGTACGACTGGACCAGGCTCCTACAATGAGCAGTTCTTC. Its translation: CASSTTGPGSYNEQFF.

In the case of this clonotype: Relative to the germline gene, one junction end is altered; a read error may explain this. The chain combines TRBV7-2 with TRBJ2-7; no reliable D call. The CDR3 spans 14 residues. Germline CDR1 SGHTA, CDR2 FQGNSA. In DNA form, the CDR3 reads TGTGCCAGCAGCTTAGGAGGCTTTACCTCCACCCCGGACTTC. Translation gives CASSLGGFTSTPDF.

Remarks on this clonotype: The junction shows a germline mismatch at one end, possibly a read error. V is TRBV5-3 and J is TRBJ2-7, with TRBD2 matching 9 bases. TRBV5-3 is treated as an ORF (open reading frame) with a function not yet certain. This CDR3 is 18 amino acids long. The CDR3 bases are TGTGCCAGCAGCTTGGTGGCTAGCGGGGACTACCTAGTCGTCGAGCAGTACTTC. Translated: CASSLVASGDYLVVEQYF.

This sequence joins TRBV13 and TRBJ2-7, with TRBD2 identical over 12 bases. Germline values: CDR1 PRHDT, CDR2 FYEKMQ (reference sequence). V shed 4 bases, J shed 0 bases, and the junction held 4 bases outside the gene matches. The CDR3 runs 16 residues. Here the CDR3 DNA reads TGTGCCAGCAGCTCCCGGACTAGCGGGAACTCCTACGAGCAGTACTTC. Its protein product is CASSSRTSGNSYEQYF.

This clonotype occurred a few times. The chain combines TRBV7-4 with TRBJ2-3; 7 nucleotides line up with TRBD1. The V gene end was trimmed by 5 bases and the J gene end by 4 bases; junction bases not matched to a gene: 15. CDR1 and CDR2 from the germline V gene are SGHVT and SQSDAQ. CDR3 length equals 17 residues. This CDR3 reads CASSPPDDRESADTQYF. CDR3 coding DNA: TGTGCCAGCAGCCCCCCGGACGACAGGGAGAGCGCAGATACGCAGTATTTT. Using reference TRBV7-4 and TRBJ2-3 for the parts outside the CDR3, the full variable domain is GAGVSQSPRYKVAKRGRDVALRCDSISGHVTLYWYRQTLGQGSEVLTYSQSDAQRDKSGRPSGRFSAERPERSVSTLKIQRTEQGDSAVYLCASSPPDDRESADTQYFGPGTRLTVL.

The chain uses TRBV20-1 and TRBJ2-7, with 7 bases fitting TRBD1. Germline values: CDR1 DFQATT, CDR2 SNEGSKA (reference sequence). The CDR3 has 11 amino acids. J lost 9 bases, V lost 6 bases, and 8 bases had no gene match. The DNA for the CDR3 is TGCAGTGCAAAGAAGGGGGCCCGGCAGTACTTC. Encoded protein: CSAKKGARQYF.

V usage is TRBV11-2 and J usage is TRBJ1-1, with unresolved D. The V end lost 4 bases, the J end lost 4 bases, and 13 bases lay between the germline ends. The CDR3 loop spans 14 amino acids. Germline assignment: CDR1 SGHAT and CDR2 FQNNGV. The CDR3 nucleotides are TGTGCCAGCAGCTCCGTCCCACATGGCACTGAAGCTTTCTTT. Protein: CASSSVPHGTEAFF.